Shown below are 18 T cell receptor beta chains from a single sample sequenced in a study of memory CD4+ T cells and cytomegalovirus serostatus. Some clones are missing from TCRdb's copy, which holds only in-frame ones; the method was immunoSEQ multiplex PCR. The repertoire holds some 80,000 clones, with 80% as singletons. Single viable CD3+CD4+CD8-CD45RO+ cells were sorted as the memory CD4+ T cells. The sequencing input was memory CD4+ T cells from blood. These receptors originate from an adult in good health and CMV-seronegative.

The chain employs TRBV6-5 and TRBJ1-1; 10 bases map to TRBD1. Germline CDR1 MNHEY, CDR2 SVGAGI. The CDR3 sequence is 16 residues long. With 4 bases clipped from V and 4 bases from J, the junction kept 9 bases outside the gene matches. CDR3 protein: CASSSDRGPGATEAFF. In DNA form, the CDR3 reads TGTGCCAGCAGTTCAGACAGGGGGCCTGGTGCCACTGAAGCTTTCTTT.

V usage is TRBV5-4 and J usage is TRBJ2-5, with 8 bases that match TRBD2. Germline lookup yields CDR1 SGHNT and CDR2 YYREEE (reference sequence). Trimming cost V 4 bases and J 6 bases; bases outside gene matches: 11. This CDR3 comprises 15 residues. The CDR3 is CASSVTGRGGQTQYF. The CDR3 bases are TGTGCCAGCAGCGTTACCGGACGGGGGGGACAGACCCAGTACTTC.

In this sample, this clone turned up once. CDR3 sequence reads: CATSRDRAGGVGYTF. CDR3 sequence (DNA): TGTGCCACCAGCAGAGATCGGGCAGGGGGGGTTGGCTACACCTTC. The rearrangement links TRBV15 to TRBJ1-2, with 7 bases that match TRBD1. After removal of 0 bases from V and 7 bases from J, the junction contained 8 bases not matched to a gene. There are 15 residues in the CDR3. Germline CDR1 LNHNV, CDR2 YYDKDF (reference sequence). Supplemented by reference TRBV15 and TRBJ1-2, the full variable domain reads DAMVIQNPRYQVTQFGKPVTLSCSQTLNHNVMYWYQQKSSQAPKLLFHYYDKDFNNEADTPDNFQSRRPNTSFCFLDIRSPGLGDTAMYLCATSRDRAGGVGYTFGSGTRLTVV.

This chain joins TRBV6-5 and TRBJ1-4; D unresolved. The CDR3 extends over 16 amino acids. The ends were cut back, 0 bases at V and 8 bases at J, with 16 bases in the middle. CDR1 and CDR2 (germline): MNHEY, SVGAGI. The CDR3 loop reads CASSYSIEGSVEKLFF. CDR3 DNA: TGTGCCAGCAGTTACTCCATAGAAGGCTCGGTGGAAAAACTGTTTTTT.

This clone came up once. V usage is TRBV7-3 and J usage is TRBJ2-1, with 10 positions matching TRBD1. This CDR3 comprises 13 residues. V lost 6 bases, J lost 9 bases, and 5 bases stayed unmatched. Germline CDR1 reads SGHTA; CDR2 reads FQGTGA. DNA of the CDR3: TGTGCCAGCAGTGGGACAGGGGAGGGTGAGCAGTTCTTC. Translation gives CASSGTGEGEQFF. Full variable domain (rest looked up from reference TRBV7-3 and TRBJ2-1): GAGVSQTPSNKVTEKGKYVELRCDPISGHTALYWYRQSLGQGPEFLIYFQGTGAADDSGLPNDRFFAVRPEGSVSTLKIQRTERGDSAVYLCASSGTGEGEQFFGPGTRLTVL.

V usage is TRBV6-1 and J usage is TRBJ2-2; D remains ambiguous. Trimming left V 7 bases short and J 0 bases short, with 9 bases between. The germline V gene encodes CDR1 MNHNS and CDR2 SASEGT. The CDR3 runs to 14 residues. CDR3 amino acids: CASTVGTNTGELFF. As DNA, the CDR3 is TGTGCCAGCACAGTCGGAACGAACACCGGGGAGCTGTTTTTT.

This clone was observed a single time. CDR3 nucleotides: TGCGCCAGCAGCCGGGGTGAACAAGAGACCCAGTACTTC. Protein product: CASSRGEQETQYF. The chain links TRBV10-2 to TRBJ2-5; D is perhaps TRBD2 (5 bases). Germline V gene data show CDR1 as WSHSY and CDR2 as SAAADI. Trimming left V 6 bases short and J 2 bases short, with 10 bases between. This CDR3 is 13 amino acids long.

J is TRBJ1-5 and V is TRBV7-9; TRBD1 matches at 8 bases. V shed 3 bases and J 5 bases; nucleotides not matched to a gene: 6. Germline CDR1 SEHNR, CDR2 FQNEAQ (reference sequence). The length of the CDR3 is 15 residues. CDR3 sequence (DNA): TGTGCCAGCAGCTTGGGGGCAGGGGGCCATCAGCCCCAGCATTTT. Translation gives CASSLGAGGHQPQHF.

The V and J genes are TRBV28 and TRBJ2-3, with 7 positions matching TRBD2. Trimming removed 7 bases from V and 4 bases from J; junction bases left unmatched: 5. The CDR3 is 13 amino acids. Germline lookup yields CDR1 MDHEN and CDR2 SYDVKM. The CDR3 sequence is CASTPSGPDTQYF. In nucleotides, the CDR3 is TGTGCCAGCACCCCTAGCGGACCAGATACGCAGTATTTT.

The chain links TRBV2 to TRBJ2-3; TRBD2 is a possible D gene (6 bases). CDR1 is SNHLY, CDR2 FYNNEI, per germline. This CDR3 has 14 amino acids. Trimming took off 6 bases at V and 6 bases at J, with 16 bases between the two ends. The CDR3 sequence is CASRAGPGRDTQYF. The CDR3 nucleotides are TGTGCCAGCAGGGCGGGACCGGGCAGGGATACGCAGTATTTT.

The CDR3 loop reads CASSLGQVVGYTF. CDR3 nucleotide sequence: TGTGCCAGCAGCTTAGGGCAGGTCGTTGGCTACACCTTC. The chain links TRBV7-9 to TRBJ1-2; D gene uncertain. The germline gives CDR1 SEHNR, CDR2 FQNEAQ (reference sequence). This CDR3 is 13 amino acids long. The V end lost 1 base, the J end lost 7 bases, and 10 bases lay between the germline ends.

This chain uses TRBV6-5 with TRBJ2-1; D is ambiguous. Germline-derived CDR1 and CDR2 are MNHEY and SVGAGI. The CDR3 is made up of 13 amino acids. Trimming cost V 0 bases and J 8 bases, with 8 bases left between them. CDR3 region: CASSYSGFDEQFF. CDR3 DNA: TGTGCCAGCAGTTACTCTGGGTTCGATGAGCAGTTCTTC.

This chain uses TRBV30 with TRBJ2-2, with D perhaps TRBD2 (7 bases). Trimming shortened V by 3 bases and J by 6 bases, and 14 bases separated the two germline ends. Germline V gene data show CDR1 as GTSNPN and CDR2 as SVGIG (reference sequence). This CDR3 is built from 14 residues. The CDR3 DNA is TGTGCCTGGAGGGGGGGGCGGTCTGCCGGGGAGCTGTTTTTT. This sequence encodes CAWRGGRSAGELFF.

This chain connects TRBV9 to TRBJ2-7, with 9 bases that match TRBD1. Unmatched junction bases numbered 8, after V lost 3 bases and J lost 4 bases. The germline V gene has CDR1 SGDLS and CDR2 YYNGEE. The CDR3 has 15 residues. The DNA of the CDR3 is TGTGCCAGCAGCGGGCGACAGGGGGGACGGTACGAGCAGTACTTC. Encoded protein: CASSGRQGGRYEQYF.

This clone was detected once. The chain links TRBV5-1 to TRBJ1-4; unclear D gene. The V end was cut by 2 bases, the J end by 8 bases, with 13 bases between. The CDR3 contains 14 residues. Germline CDR1 reads SGHRS; CDR2 reads YFSETQ. Here the CDR3 DNA reads TGCGCCAGCAGCTTCTCAGTTCGCGAGGAAAAACTGTTTTTT. It specifies CASSFSVREEKLFF.

The chain combines TRBV5-1 with TRBJ1-1, with 9 nucleotides matching TRBD1. V lost 2 bases, J lost 3 bases, and 2 bases stayed unmatched. Per germline, CDR1 SGHRS and CDR2 YFSETQ. The CDR3 has 14 residues. The CDR3 is CASSFGQGHTEAFF. The CDR3 DNA reads TGCGCCAGCAGCTTTGGACAGGGGCACACTGAAGCTTTCTTT.

The V gene is TRBV19, the J gene TRBJ1-5; the D gene is possibly TRBD1 (6 bases). Trimming left V 6 bases short and J 3 bases short, with 9 bases between. The V gene's germline CDR1 is LNHDA and CDR2 SQIVND (reference sequence). This CDR3 is built from 13 residues. CDR3 loop: CASRGGLNQPQHF. For the CDR3, the DNA is TGTGCCAGTAGAGGGGGGCTCAATCAGCCCCAGCATTTT. The entire variable domain, with the rest obtained from reference TRBV19 and TRBJ1-5, is as follows: DGGITQSPKYLFRKEGQNVTLSCEQNLNHDAMYWYRQDPGQGLRLIYYSQIVNDFQKGDIAEGYSVSREKKESFPLTVTSAQKNPTAFYLCASRGGLNQPQHFGDGTRLSIL.

The rearrangement uses TRBV27 and TRBJ2-2, with unresolved D. This CDR3 spans 16 amino acids. Germline V CDR1 and CDR2: MNHEY, SMNVEV (reference sequence). The V gene lost 0 bases and the J gene lost 0 bases, with 8 bases spanning the gap. The CDR3 DNA follows: TGTGCCAGCAGTTTATCCACCGGAGCGAACACCGGGGAGCTGTTTTTT. Translated: CASSLSTGANTGELFF.